This T cell receptor (beta chain) derives from a study of blood T cell repertoires in COVID-19. V lost 3 bases and J lost 2, with 9 bases in between. The CDR3 totals 14 residues. The V gene's germline CDR1 is SGHRS and CDR2 YFSETQ. TCRdb keeps only in-frame clones here, not all; method: immunoSEQ multiplex PCR. The repertoire has hundreds of thousands of clones, 70% to 90% of them found once; the top ten carry roughly 6.3%. This clonotype was sampled from a middle-aged woman who had recovered from COVID-19. Sequenced input: PBMCs or T cells enriched from blood (not recorded which). The chain links TRBV5-1 to TRBJ2-1; possible D gene TRBD2, 6 bases. CDR3 in DNA: TGCGCCAGCAGCTCGGGGGAAACCTACAATGAGCAGTTCTTC. It translates to CASSSGETYNEQFF.